Reported below is one T cell receptor (beta chain). Its antigen is still unknown. A single base separates this from a much larger clone, so it may be a read error. These data originate in a study of T-cell reconstitution after alpha-beta-depleted transplantation in children. Broader study findings: As was reported, about two months after transplant, alpha-beta T cells came from several hundred expanded graft clones.

For TCRbeta, the library was prepared with unique molecular identifiers. TCRdb reanalysed the PCR reads using MiXCR and keeps one entry per CDR3 protein. The sample includes around 700,000 distinct CDR3 sequences, less than 15% seen only once; the top ten take roughly 0.77%. Germline V lookup: CDR1 GTSNPN, CDR2 SVGIG (reference sequence). The CDR3 loop spans 12 amino acids. The chain combines TRBV30 with TRBJ1-6, with D perhaps TRBD1 (5 bases). The TCR originated in a girl aged 2-10 years with congenital amegakaryocytic thrombocytopenia, due to receive a stem cell transplant. The sample was PBMCs, taken before TCRalphabeta/CD19-depleted stem cell transplant. CDR3: CAWSTGDSPLQF. The CDR3 DNA sequence: TGTGCCTGGAGTACGGGGGATTCACCCCTCCAATTT.